This T cell receptor beta chain was sequenced during a study of blood T cell repertoires in COVID-19. Across the whole study: Whether acute or convalescent, the COVID-19 samples came from the United States, Italy and Spain. PBMCs, B-cell-depleted T cells, or T cells were the source of the cDNA or gDNA that made up the material.

As handled by the study authors: The assay estimated nucleated cells by amplifying reference gene primers. This table comes from immunoSEQ multiplex PCR, and its TCRdb copy is limited to in-frame clones, with some not included. V, J and clone size reflect that table, while D and trimming were determined from the DNA. The sample lists about 85,000 clones; 82% were seen once. The V gene's germline CDR1 is SGHRS and CDR2 YFSETQ. This CDR3 comprises 15 residues. With V trimmed by 2 bases and J by 5 bases, 5 bases remained unmatched. The source is a woman of 80 years or more with acute or convalescent COVID-19. The sample was peripheral blood. The chain carries TRBV5-1 and TRBJ2-2, with 8 bases matching TRBD2. The CDR3 region is CASSFTVAGTGELFF. DNA of the CDR3: TGCGCCAGCAGCTTCACGGTAGCGGGGACCGGGGAGCTGTTTTTT. Full variable domain (missing parts from reference TRBV5-1 and TRBJ2-2): KAGVTQTPRYLIKTRGQQVTLSCSPISGHRSVSWYQQTPGQGLQFLFEYFSETQRNKGNFPGRFSGRQFSNSRSEMNVSTLELGDSALYLCASSFTVAGTGELFFGEGSRLTVL.